The present T cell receptor beta chain was sequenced within a study of beta chain features in type 1 diabetes. J lost 1 base, V lost 4 bases, and 14 bases had no gene match. In germline, CDR1 is LGHNA, CDR2 YNFKEQ. The CDR3 is 18 amino acids. The study reverse transcribed the entire isolated RNA, so it sequenced expressed TCRB transcripts. The protocol was immunoSEQ multiplex PCR, while the TCRdb copy is restricted to in-frame clones and leaves out a portion. The top ten clones hold 0.017% of a sample with 300,000 to 400,000 clones, over 9.5% of them seen once. This TCR came from a young man in good health. The chain is built from TRBV4-2 and TRBJ2-7, with TRBD1 identical over 9 bases. The sequenced material came from naive CD4+ T cells from blood. The CDR3 DNA reads as TGTGCCAGCAGCCCGCGCCTCTTCGGACAGGGGACGTCCTACGAGCAGTACTTC. It translates to CASSPRLFGQGTSYEQYF.